The 30 T cell receptor beta chains below were found in one sample sequenced in a study of blood T cell repertoires in COVID-19 (dated by TCRdb to the early 2020s). The receptor library was made with the immunoSEQ multiplex PCR assay. The table comes from immuneACCESS by way of TCRdb, which keeps in-frame sequences with V and J called. Part of the clones is missing from these tables; in studies checked, under half for an unresolved V gene and the rest for unknown reasons. The sample profile shows approximately 210,000 clones; 70% to 90% of them were found once. Approximately 8.2% of the sample lies in the top ten. Sample: PBMCs or T cells enriched from blood (not recorded which). These receptors originate from a woman between 18 and 29 years old who had recovered from COVID-19.

The chain carries TRBV29-1 and TRBJ2-1, with TRBD1 matching over 10 bases. The V and J ends lost 4 bases and 6 bases, in that order; junction bases with no gene match: 9. The CDR3 length is 15 residues. Germline V gene sequence: CDR1 SQVTM, CDR2 ANQGSEA. CDR3 DNA: TGCAGCGTTGGGTCCGGGACAGGGGACGTCAATGAGCAGTTCTTC. It is translated as CSVGSGTGDVNEQFF.

The chain uses TRBV6-5 and TRBJ2-7; a weak D match, TRBD2 (5 bases). Germline V gene data show CDR1 as MNHEY and CDR2 as SVGAGI. V lost 6 bases and J 3 bases, leaving 15 bases between the germline ends. The CDR3 totals 14 residues. CDR3 sequence reads: CASRPPGIGYEQYF. The CDR3 DNA sequence: TGTGCCAGCAGGCCCCCCGGGATAGGCTACGAGCAGTACTTC.

The genes are TRBV9 and TRBJ1-5; 9 bases are shared with TRBD1. CDR1 and CDR2 from the germline V gene are SGDLS and YYNGEE. The CDR3 covers 13 residues. The V and J ends lost 9 bases and 7 bases, in that order; junction bases with no gene match: 8. CDR3 sequence reads: CAKGTGSEQPQHF. The DNA for the CDR3 is TGTGCCAAAGGGACAGGGTCAGAGCAGCCCCAGCATTTT. Full variable domain (outside the CDR3, taken from reference TRBV9 and TRBJ1-5): DSGVTQTPKHLITATGQRVTLRCSPRSGDLSVYWYQQSLDQGLQFLIQYYNGEERAKGNILERFSAQQFPDLHSELNLSSLELGDSALYFCAKGTGSEQPQHFGDGTRLSIL.

V and J are TRBV30 and TRBJ2-2; no clear D gene. Germline V gene sequence: CDR1 GTSNPN, CDR2 SVGIG (reference sequence). V was clipped by 3 bases and J by 3 bases, with 8 bases between them. The CDR3 is made up of 13 amino acids. The CDR3, as DNA: TGTGCCTGGAGGTCCCGGGACACCGGGGAGCTGTTTTTT. Protein sequence: CAWRSRDTGELFF.

The genes are TRBV29-1 and TRBJ2-7; 10 bases agree with TRBD1. Germline V gives CDR1 SQVTM, CDR2 ANQGSEA. The J segment lost 4 bases and the V segment lost 6 bases, leaving 9 bases of the junction unmatched. CDR3 size: 14 residues. The CDR3 bases are TGCAGCGTAAGACCCGGGACAGGGGAGTACGAGCAGTACTTC. It translates to CSVRPGTGEYEQYF.

The rearrangement uses TRBV28 and TRBJ2-2; D might be TRBD2 (5 bases). The CDR3 has 14 residues. The germline gives CDR1 MDHEN, CDR2 SYDVKM. Trimming removed 2 bases at V and 3 bases at J, with 7 bases between. The CDR3 bases are TGTGCCAGCAGTTTACGGGGTCACACCGGGGAGCTGTTTTTT. It encodes CASSLRGHTGELFF. Complete variable domain (other parts from reference TRBV28 and TRBJ2-2): DVKVTQSSRYLVKRTGEKVFLECVQDMDHENMFWYRQDPGLGLRLIYFSYDVKMKEKGDIPEGYSVSREKKERFSLILESASTNQTSMYLCASSLRGHTGELFFGEGSRLTVL.

On this clone: An end of the junction differs from the germline gene, which may be a read error. The gene calls are TRBV4-1 and TRBJ2-1; 11 nucleotides agree with TRBD2. The length of the CDR3 is 15 residues. Germline V gene sequence: CDR1 MGHRA, CDR2 YSYEKL. The CDR3 region has the DNA TGCGCCAGCAGGCAAGGACTAGCGGGCGTTAATGAGCAGTTCTTC. Protein product: CASRQGLAGVNEQFF.

The chain is built from TRBV13 and TRBJ1-4, with 10 bases identical to TRBD1. Germline CDR1 reads PRHDT; CDR2 reads FYEKMQ (reference sequence). V was pared by 3 bases and J by 8 bases, with 12 bases of the junction left unmatched. The CDR3 spans 17 residues. Here the CDR3 DNA reads TGTGCCAGCAGCTTTTCCACCACGACAGGGGGCTTAGAAAAACTGTTTTTT. This codes for CASSFSTTTGGLEKLFF.

The chain uses TRBV5-4 and TRBJ2-5, with 7 positions matching TRBD1. V gave up 3 bases and J gave up 4 bases; unmatched junction bases: 9. Per germline, CDR1 SGHNT and CDR2 YYREEE (reference sequence). This CDR3 has 15 residues. CDR3 in DNA: TGTGCCAGCAGCTCTATCCAGACAGGGCTAGAGACCCAGTACTTC. Translation gives CASSSIQTGLETQYF.

The J gene is TRBJ2-5, the V gene TRBV18, with TRBD2 matching over 13 bases. The CDR3 has 16 amino acids. J lost 2 bases, V lost 0 bases, and 0 bases had no gene match. Germline V lookup: CDR1 KGHSH, CDR2 LQKENI. CDR3 amino acids: CASSPPGLAGQETQYF. CDR3 in DNA: TGTGCCAGCTCACCACCGGGACTAGCGGGACAAGAGACCCAGTACTTC.

CDR3 amino acids: CASSISDSNQPQHF. The DNA for the CDR3 is TGTGCCAGCAGCATCAGTGATAGCAATCAGCCCCAGCATTTT. V gene TRBV9 combines with J gene TRBJ1-5; D is unclear. CDR1 SGDLS and CDR2 YYNGEE come from the germline V gene. The CDR3 has 14 residues. With 4 bases removed from V and 0 bases from J, the gap between germline ends came to 8 bases.

This rearrangement joins TRBV6-5 to TRBJ2-7; a weak D match, TRBD2 (6 bases). This CDR3 has 15 residues. The germline V and J ends were trimmed by 5 bases and 3 bases, with 17 bases remaining between them. From germline, CDR1 is MNHEY and CDR2 SVGAGI. The CDR3: CASSSSWTGLYEQYF. The CDR3, as DNA: TGTGCCAGCAGTAGTTCATGGACGGGACTCTACGAGCAGTACTTC.

The rearrangement uses TRBV12-3 or TRBV12-4 and TRBJ2-1; no clear D gene. The V gene lost 2 bases and the J gene lost 7 bases, with 6 bases spanning the gap. The CDR3 is 12 amino acids. DNA for the CDR3: TGTGCCAGCAGTTTAACGAGGAATGAGCAGTTCTTC. This gives the protein CASSLTRNEQFF.

The V and J genes are TRBV27 and TRBJ2-3; 7 positions agree with TRBD2. The J segment lost 1 base and the V segment lost 6 bases, leaving 10 bases of the junction unmatched. This CDR3 has 16 residues. Germline CDR1 reads MNHEY; CDR2 reads SMNVEV (reference sequence). For the CDR3, the DNA is TGTGCCAGCAGAAGCGAGCCGGGGAGGGGCACAGATACGCAGTATTTT. Translating it yields CASRSEPGRGTDTQYF.

This sequence joins TRBV7-9 and TRBJ2-1; TRBD1 might be the D (5 bases). Germline V CDR1 and CDR2: SEHNR, FQNEAQ (reference sequence). V was shortened by 2 bases and J by 0 bases, with 14 bases between the two germline ends. The CDR3 extends over 17 amino acids. CDR3 nucleotides: TGTGCCAGCAGCTTATTAGGCGGACATACCTCCTACAATGAGCAGTTCTTC. It is translated as CASSLLGGHTSYNEQFF.

The rearrangement links TRBV2 to TRBJ1-2; 7 bases are shared with TRBD1. The CDR3 covers 11 residues. The germline V gene encodes CDR1 SNHLY and CDR2 FYNNEI. The CDR3 coding sequence is TGTGCTACGCAGGAAGGGGGCGGCTACACCTTC. This sequence encodes CATQEGGGYTF.

This clone was counted once. V gene TRBV7-6 combines with J gene TRBJ2-1, with 12 bases aligning to TRBD2. V trimming: 2 bases; J trimming: 13 bases; junction bases outside the gene matches: 12. From germline, CDR1 is SGHVS and CDR2 FNYEAQ. The CDR3 contains 16 residues. CDR3 region: CASSLRSASGGAYQFF. The DNA of the CDR3 is TGTGCCAGCAGCTTACGAAGCGCTAGCGGGGGGGCATATCAGTTCTTC.

This chain uses TRBV27 with TRBJ1-1; 10 bases are shared with TRBD1. The junction had 6 bases not matched to a gene; V was cut back by 4 bases and J by 4 bases. CDR1 MNHEY and CDR2 SMNVEV come from the germline V gene (reference sequence). The CDR3 is 15 amino acids. Here the CDR3 DNA reads TGTGCCAGCAGTTCAATCCGGGACAGGGGCACTGAAGCTTTCTTT. This codes for CASSSIRDRGTEAFF.

The CDR3 DNA is TGTGCCAGCAGTTACCGGGACAGGGGGTTCGGCGAGCAGTACTTC. This codes for CASSYRDRGFGEQYF. This chain joins TRBV28 and TRBJ2-7; 11 nucleotides line up with TRBD1. The V segment lost 4 bases and the J segment 6 bases; nucleotides outside the gene matches: 8. CDR1 and CDR2 (germline): MDHEN, SYDVKM. CDR3 length equals 15 residues.

The chain couples TRBV10-3 to TRBJ1-1; D may be TRBD1 (5 bases). V was pared by 6 bases and J by 0 bases, with 8 bases between. This CDR3 comprises 13 residues. Germline V gene sequence: CDR1 ENHRY, CDR2 SYGVKD. CDR3 DNA: TGTGCCATCAGGATACAGGTGAACACTGAAGCTTTCTTT. Translation: CAIRIQVNTEAFF.

V usage is TRBV2 and J usage is TRBJ2-3, with 13 nucleotides matching TRBD2. The CDR3 is made up of 20 amino acids. Germline CDR1 SNHLY, CDR2 FYNNEI. After removal of 5 bases from V and 5 bases from J, the junction contained 19 bases not matched to a gene. The DNA for the CDR3 is TGTGCCAGCAGTCATAGGACTAGCGGGGGCCTCAGTATAAAACTAGATACGCAGTATTTT. Residues: CASSHRTSGGLSIKLDTQYF.

V is TRBV28 and J is TRBJ2-7; 12 nucleotides match TRBD2. CDR1 and CDR2 from the germline V gene are MDHEN and SYDVKM. V dropped 2 bases and J dropped 6; count of bases not matched to a gene: 5. The CDR3 consists of 15 residues. CDR3 in amino acids: CASSLRLAGAREQYF. The CDR3 DNA follows: TGTGCCAGCAGTTTAAGACTAGCGGGGGCCCGCGAGCAGTACTTC.

This chain uses TRBV7-2 with TRBJ2-7; 7 nucleotides align to TRBD1. The V segment lost 4 bases and the J segment 2 bases; nucleotides outside the gene matches: 8. Germline V CDR1 and CDR2: SGHTA, FQGNSA. CDR3 length: 15 amino acids. The CDR3 protein is CASSSRYRGTYEQYF. CDR3 DNA sequence: TGTGCCAGCAGCTCACGCTACAGGGGCACCTACGAGCAGTACTTC. The full variable domain, completed using reference TRBV7-2 and TRBJ2-7, is GAGVSQSPSNKVTEKGKDVELRCDPISGHTALYWYRQSLGQGLEFLIYFQGNSAPDKSGLPSDRFSAERTGGSVSTLTIQRTQQEDSAVYLCASSSRYRGTYEQYFGPGTRLTVT.

V gene TRBV5-1 combines with J gene TRBJ1-3; 8 bases fit TRBD1. Germline assignment: CDR1 SGHRS and CDR2 YFSETQ. Germline trimming cut 4 bases from V and 4 bases from J; bases unmatched to any gene: 13. CDR3 size: 17 residues. DNA of the CDR3: TGCGCCAGCAGCCGTTCGCAACAAGGACAGGGCGGAAACACCATATATTTT. This sequence encodes CASSRSQQGQGGNTIYF.

The chain employs TRBV4-1 and TRBJ1-1, with D unresolved. Per germline, CDR1 MGHRA and CDR2 YSYEKL. The V gene lost 0 bases and the J gene lost 10 bases, with 9 bases spanning the gap. The CDR3 loop spans 12 amino acids. The CDR3 loop is CASSQDLLSAFF. The CDR3 region has the DNA TGCGCCAGCAGCCAAGATCTTCTGTCAGCTTTCTTT.

The genes are TRBV24-1 and TRBJ2-1; 7 bases are a match to TRBD2. After removal of 1 base from V and 6 bases from J, the junction contained 5 bases not matched to a gene. The CDR3 extends over 15 amino acids. Germline V gene sequence: CDR1 KGHDR, CDR2 SFDVKD. Here the CDR3 reads CATSDFGGEGNEQFF. The CDR3, as DNA: TGTGCCACCAGTGATTTCGGCGGGGAGGGCAATGAGCAGTTCTTC.

The gene calls are TRBV5-6 and TRBJ2-4, with 8 bases aligning to TRBD2. In germline, CDR1 is SGHDT, CDR2 YYEEEE. The CDR3 spans 16 residues. V shed 0 bases, J shed 2 bases, and the junction held 4 bases outside the gene matches. The CDR3 here is CASSLEGLGTKNIQYF. CDR3 in DNA: TGTGCCAGCAGCTTGGAGGGACTAGGGACCAAAAACATTCAGTACTTC.

The V gene is TRBV11-2, the J gene TRBJ2-7, with 11 bases identical to TRBD2. With V trimmed by 7 bases and J by 0 bases, 11 bases remained unmatched. The CDR3 is 17 amino acids. CDR1 and CDR2 (germline): SGHAT, FQNNGV. CDR3 sequence (DNA): TGTGCCAGCACCGGGCGGCTAGCGGGGGGCGGCTCCTACGAGCAGTACTTC. It encodes CASTGRLAGGGSYEQYF.

This clone was picked up one time. The chain employs TRBV12-5 and TRBJ2-7; maybe TRBD1 (6 bases). Trimming removed 0 bases from V and 4 bases from J, with 16 bases in between. The CDR3 covers 16 residues. Germline CDR1 LGHNT, CDR2 FRNRAP. The CDR3 region has the DNA TGTGCTAGTGGTTTGGTACAGGGCCAGATGGATTACGAGCAGTACTTC. Translation gives CASGLVQGQMDYEQYF.

This chain connects TRBV3-1 (or the pseudogene TRBV3-2) to TRBJ2-5; 10 positions match TRBD2. This CDR3 is built from 19 residues. Germline V gives CDR1 LGHDT, CDR2 YNNKEL (reference sequence). The J segment lost 1 base and the V segment lost 1 base, leaving 12 bases of the junction unmatched. The CDR3 loop is CASSQGRVILAGAQETQYF. CDR3 nucleotide sequence: TGTGCCAGCAGCCAAGGAAGGGTTATCCTAGCGGGGGCCCAAGAGACCCAGTACTTC.